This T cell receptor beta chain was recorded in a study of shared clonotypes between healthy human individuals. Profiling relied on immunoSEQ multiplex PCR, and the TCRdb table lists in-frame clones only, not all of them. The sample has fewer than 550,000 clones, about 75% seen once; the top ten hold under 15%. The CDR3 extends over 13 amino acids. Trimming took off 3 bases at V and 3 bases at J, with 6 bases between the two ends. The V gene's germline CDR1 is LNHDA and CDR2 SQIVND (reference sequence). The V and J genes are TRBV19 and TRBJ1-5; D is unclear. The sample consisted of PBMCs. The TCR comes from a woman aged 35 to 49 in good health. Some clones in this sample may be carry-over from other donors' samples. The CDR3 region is CASSIRVNQPQHF. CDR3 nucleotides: TGTGCCAGTAGTATCCGAGTCAATCAGCCCCAGCATTTT.